This TCR beta chain was recovered during a study of T cell responses to AZD1222 COVID-19 vaccine (dated by TCRdb to the early 2020s). Background for the entire study: AZD1222 recipients given second doses at about 4 weeks or at about 12 weeks were pooled, since spike-specific TCR depth and breadth were not found to differ between the two schedules. A total of 233 trial participants underwent TCR sequencing, of whom around 210 had received two doses of AZD1222 and roughly 26 had received two doses of the MenACWY control vaccine. Enrollment into the trials was organized by age into subgroups of 18-55, 56-69 and 70-plus years, and those subgroups contained roughly 160, 29 and 62 TCR-sequenced participants, respectively.

The time point label of this sample denotes: baseline before first vaccination. Vaccinee samples came from UK trials COV001 and COV002, including a single-blind randomized controlled phase 2/3 trial of AZD1222 (ChAdOx1 nCoV-19) in healthy adults. For TCRbeta chain sequencing, PBMC samples from trial participants were taken at day 0 and at day 28 after the second dose. The CDR3 regions of human TCRbeta chains were analyzed by immunosequencing. The study's own analysis went as follows. Repertoire TCRs were checked for matches against a reference library of SARS-CoV-2-specific TCRs that had been generated using the MIRA antigen-specificity platform. Breadth was defined as the fraction of unique TCRs that were SARS-CoV-2-associated. Depth was defined as the fraction of total T cells that were SARS-CoV-2-associated. Using the MIRA data, each spike-specific TCR was assigned both to the spike region to which the TCR was reactive and to a CD4 or CD8 class. Log10-transformed breadth and depth values were compared by one-way ANOVA with Sidak's multiple comparisons tests. TCRdb obtained this table from immuneACCESS and retained in-frame rearrangements with V and J assigned. These tables miss some clones; where compared with another copy, unresolved V genes account for less than half of the shortfall, and the remainder is unexplained. The DNA was the basis for D and trimming; V, J and clone size are from that table. A total of under 110,000 clones appear in this sample, more than 75% of them only once. The top ten constitute more than 15% of the sample.

On the study overall, not on this receptor specifically: In the small 56-69-year group, the increase in depth fell short of significance, most likely because of low power. Vaccine-associated CD4 TCRs spanned the whole spike protein, with dominant responses in regions 160-218 and 743-854. Because no day 14 peak-response samples were available, the repertoires could be characterized only after the peak T cell response. Epitopes outside the regions mutated in the B.1.351 and B.1.1.7 variants were reportedly recognized by nearly half of the unique spike-specific TCRs. A significant rise in spike-specific TCR breadth and depth was observed after two AZD1222 doses relative to day 0 and relative to MenACWY recipients. Participants were mostly white British, with more females than males. The authors suggested clonal diversity may have been underestimated. Only a handful of AZD1222 recipients were SARS-CoV-2 seropositive at baseline, limiting conclusions about previously exposed vaccinees.

For CDR1 and CDR2, the germline V gene lists MGHRA and YSYEKL. Its CDR3 holds 16 amino acids, cysteine through phenylalanine. Just CDR3 DNA is preserved here, 48 bases in frame from base 1. The junction shows trimming of 1 base on V and 3 bases on J, and the gene matches do not reach 8 bases of it. As regards this clone: No cognate antigen has been identified for it. No per-base quality is available; no much larger clone lies one base away.

This material consisted of peripheral blood, taken on day 0 of AZD1222 vaccination. The clonotype was recovered from an adult in good health. The rearranged segments are TRBV4-1 and TRBJ1-2, with 7 bases in between that match TRBD1. The bases read TGCGCCAGCAGCCAAGCTCCGGACAGGAGGGACTATGGCTACACCTTC. This yields the protein CASSQAPDRRDYGYTF.